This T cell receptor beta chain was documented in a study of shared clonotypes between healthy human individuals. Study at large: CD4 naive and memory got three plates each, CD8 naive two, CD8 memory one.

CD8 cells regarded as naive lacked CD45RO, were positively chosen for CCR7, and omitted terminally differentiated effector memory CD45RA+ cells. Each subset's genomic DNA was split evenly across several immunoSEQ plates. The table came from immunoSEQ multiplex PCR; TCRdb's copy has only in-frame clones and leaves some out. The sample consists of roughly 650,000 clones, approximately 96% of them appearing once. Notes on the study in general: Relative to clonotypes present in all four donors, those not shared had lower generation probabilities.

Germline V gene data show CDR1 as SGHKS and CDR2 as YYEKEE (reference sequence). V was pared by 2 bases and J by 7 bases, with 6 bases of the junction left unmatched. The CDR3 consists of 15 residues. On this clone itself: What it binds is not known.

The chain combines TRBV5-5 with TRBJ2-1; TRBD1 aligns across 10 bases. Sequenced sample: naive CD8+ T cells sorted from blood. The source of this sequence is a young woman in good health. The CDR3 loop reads CASSLPGQGRNEQFF. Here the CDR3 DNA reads TGTGCCAGCAGCTTACCGGGACAGGGGAGGAATGAGCAGTTCTTC.